A selection of T cell receptor beta chains follows, all from one sample in a study of CD8 T cells in ankylosing spondylitis. TCRdb independently ran MiXCR on the 5' RACE reads; one entry per CDR3 protein. The sample holds approximately 400,000 distinct CDR3 sequences; roughly 26% are singletons and the top ten take 0.85% to 1%. The specimen sequenced was blood, either unsorted or a sorted T cell fraction (not recorded which). All receptors come from a male donor with ankylosing spondylitis. CDR3s include the opening cysteine and the closing phenylalanine or tryptophan. The D gene is left open where the match is weak. Where a row states a size, it is once, few, many or the class of an expanded clone; other rows omit it.

. | TRBJ2-1 | TRBV24-1 | . | TGTGCCACTCGGTCTTCTTCAAATGAGCAGTTCTTC | CATRSSSNEQFF
few | TRBJ2-3 | TRBV15 | . | TGTGCCACCAGCAGAGCCGCCACAAGATCCCCGGGGGACTCCACAGATACGCAGTATTTT | CATSRAATRSPGDSTDTQYF
few | TRBJ2-2 | TRBV24-1 | . | TGTGCCACCAGTGAGTCAGGGTTTGGGAACACCGGGGAGCTGTTTTTT | CATSESGFGNTGELFF
. | TRBJ2-2 | TRBV10-3 | . | TGTGCCATCAGGGCAAGAAACACCGGGGAGCTGTTTTTT | CAIRARNTGELFF
. | TRBJ2-3 | TRBV11-2 | TRBD1 | TGTGCCAGCAGCTTAAGACAGGGTAGTCTCGCAGATACGCAGTATTTT | CASSLRQGSLADTQYF
. | TRBJ1-1 | TRBV12-3/TRBV12-4 | . | TGTGCCAGAGAGACAGAACCAAAAGAGACTGAAGCTTTCTTT | CARETEPKETEAFF
. | TRBJ2-5 | TRBV4-2 | TRBD2 | TGTGCCAGCAGCCTAGCGGGAGAGGGGGAAGAGACCCAGTACTTC | CASSLAGEGEETQYF
. | TRBJ1-3 | TRBV18 | . | TGTGCCAGCTCACCACCAGGGCACAGAAACACCATATATTTT | CASSPPGHRNTIYF
. | TRBJ2-3 | TRBV3-1 | . | TGTGCCAGCAGCCAAGTTGGGGTAGCAGATACGCAGTATTTT | CASSQVGVADTQYF
. | TRBJ1-1 | TRBV10-2 | . | TGCGCCAGCAGTGAGACCAGCGGGGGCACTGAAGCTTTCTTT | CASSETSGGTEAFF
. | TRBJ2-5 | TRBV5-1 | TRBD2 | TGCGCCAGCAGCTTGGTGCGGGGGAAAGAGACCCAGTACTTC | CASSLVRGKETQYF
. | TRBJ1-2 | TRBV30 | . | TGTGCCTGGAGTATCCAGATTTCCTATGGCTACACCTTC | CAWSIQISYGYTF
few | TRBJ2-1 | TRBV29-1 | . | TGCAGCGTTCCCGGGACTGTCTACAATGAGCAGTTCTTC | CSVPGTVYNEQFF
few | TRBJ2-1 | TRBV20-1 | . | TGCAGTGCTGAACTAGTCCGAGATGAGCAGTTCTTC | CSAELVRDEQFF
. | TRBJ1-2 | TRBV7-9 | TRBD1 | TGTGCCAGCAGCGGACAGGGTATCGGCTACACCTTC | CASSGQGIGYTF
few | TRBJ2-1 | TRBV12-3/TRBV12-4 | TRBD2 | TGTGCCAGCAGTGACACTAGCGGAGGCGGCGATGAGCAGTTCTTC | CASSDTSGGGDEQFF
. | TRBJ2-3 | TRBV10-2 | TRBD2 | TGCGCCAGCAGTCCAAGACGGGGGGATAGGGATACGCAGTATTTT | CASSPRRGDRDTQYF
few | TRBJ2-3 | TRBV5-4 | TRBD2 | TGTGCCAGCACCCCGGCGGGAGGGCATGATACGCAGTATTTT | CASTPAGGHDTQYF
. | TRBJ2-3 | TRBV11-1 | TRBD2 | TGTGCCAGCAGCTGGGGACTAGCGGTGAACACAGATACGCAGTATTTT | CASSWGLAVNTDTQYF
. | TRBJ1-1 | TRBV5-1 | . | TGCGCCAGCAAGGAACAGTTGAACACTGAAGCTTTCTTT | CASKEQLNTEAFF